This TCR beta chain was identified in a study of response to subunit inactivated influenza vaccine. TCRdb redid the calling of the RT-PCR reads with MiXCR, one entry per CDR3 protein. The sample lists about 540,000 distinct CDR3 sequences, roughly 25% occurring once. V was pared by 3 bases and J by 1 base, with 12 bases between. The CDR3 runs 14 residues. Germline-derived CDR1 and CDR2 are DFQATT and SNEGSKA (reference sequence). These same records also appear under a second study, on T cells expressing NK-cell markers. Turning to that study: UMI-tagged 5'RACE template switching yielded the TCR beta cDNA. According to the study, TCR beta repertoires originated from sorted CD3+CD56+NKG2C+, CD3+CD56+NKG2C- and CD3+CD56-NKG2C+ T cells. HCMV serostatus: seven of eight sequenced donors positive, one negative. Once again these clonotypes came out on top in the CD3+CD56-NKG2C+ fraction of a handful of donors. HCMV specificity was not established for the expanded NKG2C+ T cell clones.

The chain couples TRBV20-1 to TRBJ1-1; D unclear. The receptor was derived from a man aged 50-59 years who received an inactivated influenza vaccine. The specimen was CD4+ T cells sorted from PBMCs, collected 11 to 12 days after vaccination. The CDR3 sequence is CSASRAEWNTEAFF. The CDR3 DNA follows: TGCAGTGCTAGCCGGGCCGAATGGAACACTGAAGCTTTCTTT.